A selection of T cell receptor beta chains follows, all from one sample in a study of molecular identifiers for immune sequencing clone quantification. TCRdb reprocessed the PCR reads via MiXCR and lists one record per CDR3 protein. The profile shows roughly 320,000 distinct CDR3 sequences, roughly 23% of them singletons. Sequenced: naive CD8+ T cells from blood, with Jurkat cell RNA spiked in. These receptors all come from a human donor in good health. Some libraries in this study had Jurkat cell RNA spiked in. The CDR3 runs from the conserved cysteine through the conserved F or W. Fields, in order: CDR3 DNA, CDR3 protein, J gene, V gene, D gene, clone size. The D gene is left open where the match is weak. Some rows have no size entry. The others give once, few or many, or a class for an expanded clone.

CDR3nt: TGTGCCAGCACCTCCCGTGGCGGATCGTACGAGCAGTACTTC
CDR3aa: CASTSRGGSYEQYF
j_gene: TRBJ2-7
v_gene: TRBV7-9
d_gene: NA
abundance: many

CDR3nt: TGTGCCAGCAGGGGATACCAAGAGACCCAGTACTTC
CDR3aa: CASRGYQETQYF
j_gene: TRBJ2-5
v_gene: TRBV27
d_gene: NA
abundance: many

CDR3nt: TGTGCCAGCAGCACCAGGACTAGCCCATGGGATACGCAGTATTTT
CDR3aa: CASSTRTSPWDTQYF
j_gene: TRBJ2-3
v_gene: TRBV7-9
d_gene: TRBD2
abundance: many

CDR3nt: TGTGCCAGCAGCCGACATGGCAGCTACGAGCAGTACTTC
CDR3aa: CASSRHGSYEQYF
j_gene: TRBJ2-7
v_gene: TRBV7-9
d_gene: NA
abundance: many

CDR3nt: TGTGCCAGCAGTTACGGCGACAGGGCTTACTTC
CDR3aa: CASSYGDRAYF
j_gene: TRBJ2-5
v_gene: TRBV6-2/TRBV6-3
d_gene: TRBD1
abundance: many

CDR3nt: TGTGCCAGCAGATTGGGACAGTTGAACACTGAAGCTTTCTTT
CDR3aa: CASRLGQLNTEAFF
j_gene: TRBJ1-1
v_gene: TRBV12-3/TRBV12-4
d_gene: TRBD1
abundance: many

CDR3nt: TGTGCCAGCAGCGTAGCCCCGGGTCAGGAGACCCAGTACTTC
CDR3aa: CASSVAPGQETQYF
j_gene: TRBJ2-5
v_gene: TRBV9
d_gene: NA
abundance: many

CDR3nt: TGTGCCAGCAGTGATTTCGGGGACTACGAGCAGTACTTC
CDR3aa: CASSDFGDYEQYF
j_gene: TRBJ2-7
v_gene: TRBV2
d_gene: NA
abundance: NA

CDR3nt: TGTGCCAGCAGGGACGGACGGAACACTGAAGCTTTCTTT
CDR3aa: CASRDGRNTEAFF
j_gene: TRBJ1-1
v_gene: TRBV2
d_gene: NA
abundance: few

CDR3nt: TGCAGCGCGCAGAACAGTGTCTATAATGAAAAACTGTTTTTT
CDR3aa: CSAQNSVYNEKLFF
j_gene: TRBJ1-4
v_gene: TRBV29-1
d_gene: NA
abundance: many

CDR3nt: TGCGCCAGCAGCCAAGGGGCGAACAGTGGCGGTCAGCCCCAGCATTTT
CDR3aa: CASSQGANSGGQPQHF
j_gene: TRBJ1-5
v_gene: TRBV4-1
d_gene: NA
abundance: many

CDR3nt: TGCAGTGCTAGGGGAACTAGCAGGGGACCTTACGAGCAGTACTTC
CDR3aa: CSARGTSRGPYEQYF
j_gene: TRBJ2-7
v_gene: TRBV20-1
d_gene: NA
abundance: many

CDR3nt: TGTGCCAGCAGTTACCGAGCGGGAGATTTGTACAATGAGCAGTTCTTC
CDR3aa: CASSYRAGDLYNEQFF
j_gene: TRBJ2-1
v_gene: TRBV6-6
d_gene: TRBD2
abundance: many

CDR3nt: TGTGCCAGCAGGATGATGGAGACCCAGTACTTC
CDR3aa: CASRMMETQYF
j_gene: TRBJ2-5
v_gene: TRBV27
d_gene: NA
abundance: many

CDR3nt: TGTGCCAGCAGTGGGGACCTAGCCAAAAACATTCAGTACTTC
CDR3aa: CASSGDLAKNIQYF
j_gene: TRBJ2-4
v_gene: TRBV12-3/TRBV12-4
d_gene: NA
abundance: many

CDR3nt: TGTGCCAGCAGTTTATACGAGCAGTACTTC
CDR3aa: CASSLYEQYF
j_gene: TRBJ2-7
v_gene: TRBV27
d_gene: NA
abundance: many

CDR3nt: TGTGCCAGCAGCTCGGCTGCTGGCTCACCCCTCCACTTT
CDR3aa: CASSSAAGSPLHF
j_gene: TRBJ1-6
v_gene: TRBV5-3
d_gene: NA
abundance: NA

CDR3nt: TGCAGTGCTAGAGATCGTGGGGCTAGCGTTGCCTACGAGCAGTACTTC
CDR3aa: CSARDRGASVAYEQYF
j_gene: TRBJ2-7
v_gene: TRBV20-1
d_gene: NA
abundance: few

CDR3nt: TGTGCCAGCGCCGAAGCATGGACTGAAGCTTTCTTT
CDR3aa: CASAEAWTEAFF
j_gene: TRBJ1-1
v_gene: TRBV21-1
d_gene: NA
abundance: few

CDR3nt: TGTGCCAGCAGTTATCCGCTTGGACTAGCGGAAGAAGAGACCCAGTACTTC
CDR3aa: CASSYPLGLAEEETQYF
j_gene: TRBJ2-5
v_gene: TRBV6-6
d_gene: TRBD2
abundance: many

CDR3nt: TGCGCCAGCAGCTTCCCTCCAGCGGGGGGCTCAGATACGCAGTATTTT
CDR3aa: CASSFPPAGGSDTQYF
j_gene: TRBJ2-3
v_gene: TRBV4-1
d_gene: TRBD2
abundance: NA

CDR3nt: TGTGCCAGCAGCTTAGCGGGTAGGGCGGCTTTAGCCTACGAGCAGTACTTC
CDR3aa: CASSLAGRAALAYEQYF
j_gene: TRBJ2-7
v_gene: TRBV7-6
d_gene: NA
abundance: many

CDR3nt: TGCGCCAGCAGCTTTAGACAGATCACCGGGGAGCTGTTTTTT
CDR3aa: CASSFRQITGELFF
j_gene: TRBJ2-2
v_gene: TRBV5-1
d_gene: NA
abundance: many

CDR3nt: TGTGCTAGTGGTCCAACAGCCGCTGGAAACACCATATATTTT
CDR3aa: CASGPTAAGNTIYF
j_gene: TRBJ1-3
v_gene: TRBV12-5
d_gene: NA
abundance: many

CDR3nt: TGTGCCAGCAGCGTAGGCGTCGTCTTGGATTGGACAGGGGGATCTAGCACAGATACGCAGTATTTT
CDR3aa: CASSVGVVLDWTGGSSTDTQYF
j_gene: TRBJ2-3
v_gene: TRBV9
d_gene: TRBD1
abundance: NA

CDR3nt: TGTGCCAGCAGCGTAGCCGGAGGTCCCTTCGCGAACACCGGGGAGCTGTTTTTT
CDR3aa: CASSVAGGPFANTGELFF
j_gene: TRBJ2-2
v_gene: TRBV9
d_gene: NA
abundance: many

CDR3nt: TGCGCCAGCAGCCAAGGGCAGAGGTTAGATACGCAGTATTTT
CDR3aa: CASSQGQRLDTQYF
j_gene: TRBJ2-3
v_gene: TRBV4-3
d_gene: NA
abundance: many

CDR3nt: TGTGCCAGTAGTATGTCGTGGAGAGCCTACGAGCAGTACTTC
CDR3aa: CASSMSWRAYEQYF
j_gene: TRBJ2-7
v_gene: TRBV19
d_gene: NA
abundance: once

CDR3nt: TGTGCCAGCAGCTTAGTTGTTCGACCGAAGGGTTACGAGCAGTACTTC
CDR3aa: CASSLVVRPKGYEQYF
j_gene: TRBJ2-7
v_gene: TRBV11-2
d_gene: NA
abundance: many

CDR3nt: TGCGCCAGCAGCCAAGATGGTCCTTTTCAGCCCCAGCATTTT
CDR3aa: CASSQDGPFQPQHF
j_gene: TRBJ1-5
v_gene: TRBV4-1
d_gene: NA
abundance: many

CDR3nt: TGTGCCAGCAGTCAAGATTCGCCCCTGGGCACTGAAGCTTTCTTT
CDR3aa: CASSQDSPLGTEAFF
j_gene: TRBJ1-1
v_gene: TRBV12-3/TRBV12-4
d_gene: NA
abundance: many

CDR3nt: TGCAGCGTTGTTCCGGCGGGAGCTGGCACAGATACGCAGTATTTT
CDR3aa: CSVVPAGAGTDTQYF
j_gene: TRBJ2-3
v_gene: TRBV29-1
d_gene: TRBD2
abundance: many

CDR3nt: TGTGCCAGCAGGGAACTAGCGGAAGCCAAAAACATTCAGTACTTC
CDR3aa: CASRELAEAKNIQYF
j_gene: TRBJ2-4
v_gene: TRBV6-5
d_gene: TRBD2
abundance: many

CDR3nt: TGTGCCAGCAGTTTTCTTAGGGGGCGCGGGGAGCAGTGCTTC
CDR3aa: CASSFLRGRGEQCF
j_gene: TRBJ2-7
v_gene: TRBV12-3/TRBV12-4
d_gene: NA
abundance: NA

CDR3nt: TGTGCCAGCAGCTTAGAATGGGGGCGGGGGTCCACAGATACGCAGTATTTT
CDR3aa: CASSLEWGRGSTDTQYF
j_gene: TRBJ2-3
v_gene: TRBV7-2
d_gene: NA
abundance: many

CDR3nt: TGTGCCTGGAGTGGGTCCGGGATCACCCCGAGCACTGAAGCTTTCTTT
CDR3aa: CAWSGSGITPSTEAFF
j_gene: TRBJ1-1
v_gene: TRBV30
d_gene: NA
abundance: few

CDR3nt: TGTGCCAGCTCAGATGCCGGGATCAGGACTCCTAACACCGGGGAGCTGTTTTTT
CDR3aa: CASSDAGIRTPNTGELFF
j_gene: TRBJ2-2
v_gene: TRBV18
d_gene: NA
abundance: many

CDR3nt: TGTGCCAGCAGTTTGAGGCGGTTTCAGGCAGATACGCAGTATTTT
CDR3aa: CASSLRRFQADTQYF
j_gene: TRBJ2-3
v_gene: TRBV12-3/TRBV12-4
d_gene: NA
abundance: NA

CDR3nt: TGTGCCAGCAGTCGCCTACTAGCGGGGGGCTTCACAGATACGCAGTATTTT
CDR3aa: CASSRLLAGGFTDTQYF
j_gene: TRBJ2-3
v_gene: TRBV12-3/TRBV12-4
d_gene: TRBD2
abundance: many

CDR3nt: TGTGCCAGCAGTCCCCCTAGCGGGAGAATGACCTACAATGAGCAGTTCTTC
CDR3aa: CASSPPSGRMTYNEQFF
j_gene: TRBJ2-1
v_gene: TRBV12-3/TRBV12-4
d_gene: TRBD2
abundance: NA

CDR3nt: TGCAGTGCTAGAGCCACAGATACGCAGTATTTT
CDR3aa: CSARATDTQYF
j_gene: TRBJ2-3
v_gene: TRBV20-1
d_gene: NA
abundance: many

CDR3nt: TGTGCCAGCAGTTCCGGACTAGCGGTATCTGATACGCAGTATTTT
CDR3aa: CASSSGLAVSDTQYF
j_gene: TRBJ2-3
v_gene: TRBV7-2
d_gene: TRBD2
abundance: many

CDR3nt: TGTGCCAGCAGTTCGACAGATCACCAAAACTATGGCTACACCTTC
CDR3aa: CASSSTDHQNYGYTF
j_gene: TRBJ1-2
v_gene: TRBV12-3/TRBV12-4
d_gene: NA
abundance: NA